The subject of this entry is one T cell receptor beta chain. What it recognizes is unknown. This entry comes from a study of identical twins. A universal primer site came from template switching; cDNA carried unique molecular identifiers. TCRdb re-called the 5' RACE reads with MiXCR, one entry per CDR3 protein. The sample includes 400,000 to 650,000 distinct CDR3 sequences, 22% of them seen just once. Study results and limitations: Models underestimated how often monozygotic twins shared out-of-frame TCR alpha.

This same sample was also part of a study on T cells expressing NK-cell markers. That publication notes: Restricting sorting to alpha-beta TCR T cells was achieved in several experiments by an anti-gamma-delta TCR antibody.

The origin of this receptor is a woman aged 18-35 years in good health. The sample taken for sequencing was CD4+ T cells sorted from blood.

CDR3 loop: CASSLERVGGKAFF. CDR3 coding DNA: TGCGCCAGCAGCTTGGAACGCGTCGGGGGAAAAGCTTTCTTT. The chain joins TRBV5-1 to TRBJ1-1, with a tentative D call TRBD1 (5 bases). CDR1 and CDR2 from the germline V gene are SGHRS and YFSETQ. This CDR3 is built from 14 residues. Trimming cost V 0 bases and J 9 bases, with 15 bases left between them.